The 5 T cell receptor beta chains listed next were all sequenced from one sample in a study of control samples from healthy donors and cancer patients. The table came from immunoSEQ multiplex PCR; TCRdb's copy has only in-frame clones and leaves some out. The data contain over 100,000 clones, about nine tenths of them singletons. Sequencing input: blood. These receptors originate from a human donor in good health. The donor label of this sample is uncertain.

V and J are TRBV7-3 and TRBJ2-6; no clear D gene. This CDR3 spans 19 amino acids. The V end was cut by 4 bases, the J end by 5 bases, with 24 bases between. Per germline, CDR1 SGHTA and CDR2 FQGTGA. CDR3 amino acids: CASSSSPDAYKGRANVLTF. CDR3 nucleotides: TGTGCCAGCAGCTCCTCTCCAGACGCTTACAAAGGTCGGGCCAACGTCCTGACTTTC.

The J gene is TRBJ1-2, the V gene TRBV30; 8 bases fit TRBD1. The junction had 12 bases not matched to a gene; V was cut back by 6 bases and J by 3 bases. The CDR3 is 15 residues long. Germline values: CDR1 GTSNPN, CDR2 SVGIG (reference sequence). In nucleotides, the CDR3 is TGTGCCTGTTCGAGGACAGGGAGTAGGGACTATGGCTACACCTTC. Translated: CACSRTGSRDYGYTF.

V usage is TRBV5-6 and J usage is TRBJ2-5, with D perhaps matching TRBD1 (5 bases). V gave up 3 bases and J gave up 4 bases, with 25 bases separating them. From germline, CDR1 is SGHDT and CDR2 YYEEEE. The CDR3 runs to 18 residues. CDR3 nucleotide sequence: TGTGCCAGCAGCTCCCTGGAACAGGCCTCACGCCCCCTAGAGACCCAGTACTTC. Amino acids: CASSSLEQASRPLETQYF.

This clone was picked up a small number of times. V is TRBV9 and J is TRBJ1-3, with a tentative D call TRBD1 (5 bases). This CDR3 is 13 amino acids long. Germline V gives CDR1 SGDLS, CDR2 YYNGEE. Trimming left V 7 bases short and J 2 bases short, with 10 bases between. CDR3: CASCGTPGNTIYF. The CDR3, as DNA: TGTGCCAGCTGTGGGACCCCTGGAAACACCATATATTTT. The whole variable domain, remainder taken from reference TRBV9 and TRBJ1-3, is DSGVTQTPKHLITATGQRVTLRCSPRSGDLSVYWYQQSLDQGLQFLIQYYNGEERAKGNILERFSAQQFPDLHSELNLSSLELGDSALYFCASCGTPGNTIYFGEGSWLTVV.

The chain carries TRBV28 and TRBJ1-5; TRBD1 agrees at 9 bases. The CDR3 is 15 amino acids. With 4 bases clipped from V and 7 bases from J, the junction kept 8 bases outside the gene matches. CDR1 is MDHEN and CDR2 is SYDVKM in the germline V gene. CDR3 sequence reads: CASSSPTGGEQPQHF. The CDR3 DNA reads TGTGCCAGCAGTTCCCCGACAGGGGGAGAGCAGCCCCAGCATTTT.